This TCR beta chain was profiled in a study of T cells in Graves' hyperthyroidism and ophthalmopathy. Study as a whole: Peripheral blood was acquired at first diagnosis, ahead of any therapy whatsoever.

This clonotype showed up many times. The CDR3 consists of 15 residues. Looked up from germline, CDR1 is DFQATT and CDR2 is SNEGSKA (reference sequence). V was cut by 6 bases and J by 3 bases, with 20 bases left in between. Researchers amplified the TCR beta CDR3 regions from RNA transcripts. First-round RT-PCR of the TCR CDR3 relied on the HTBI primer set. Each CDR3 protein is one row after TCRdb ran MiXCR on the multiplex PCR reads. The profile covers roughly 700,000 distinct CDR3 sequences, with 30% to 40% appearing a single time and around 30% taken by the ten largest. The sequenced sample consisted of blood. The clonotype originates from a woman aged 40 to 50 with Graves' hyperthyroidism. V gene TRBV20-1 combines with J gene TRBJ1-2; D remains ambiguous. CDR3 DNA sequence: TGCAGTGCCCAGTTCCCCAATCTCCAAGACTATGGCTACACCTTC. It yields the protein CSAQFPNLQDYGYTF.